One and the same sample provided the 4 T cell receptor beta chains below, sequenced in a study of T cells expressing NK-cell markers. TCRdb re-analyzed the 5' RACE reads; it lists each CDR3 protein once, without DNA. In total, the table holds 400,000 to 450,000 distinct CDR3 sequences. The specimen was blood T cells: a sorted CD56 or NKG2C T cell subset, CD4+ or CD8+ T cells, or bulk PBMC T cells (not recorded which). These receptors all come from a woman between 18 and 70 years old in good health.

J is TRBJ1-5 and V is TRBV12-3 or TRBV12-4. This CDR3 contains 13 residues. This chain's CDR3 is CASSRNGNQPQHF.

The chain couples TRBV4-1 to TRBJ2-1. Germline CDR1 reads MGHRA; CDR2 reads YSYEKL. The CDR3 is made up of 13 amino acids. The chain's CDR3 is CPSSNVSYNEQFF.

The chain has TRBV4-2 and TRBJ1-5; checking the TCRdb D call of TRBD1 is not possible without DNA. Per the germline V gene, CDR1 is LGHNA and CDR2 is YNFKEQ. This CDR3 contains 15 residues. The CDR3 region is CASSQGTGANQPQHF.

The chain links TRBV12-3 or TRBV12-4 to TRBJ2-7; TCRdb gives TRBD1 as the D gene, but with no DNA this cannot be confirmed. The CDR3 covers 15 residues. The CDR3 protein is CASSFGGTLSYEQYF.